This T cell receptor beta chain was sequenced during a study of shared clonotypes between healthy human individuals. Study observations and caveats: What naive subsets generally showed was a larger estimated richness than memory subsets showed.

Repertoires were generated with immunoSEQ multiplex PCR, while TCRdb's copy carries only in-frame clones and drops some. The sample lists fewer than 1.8 million clones, about 98.5% occurring once. Details on this clone: The antigen is not known.

Those who donated, Caucasian adults without exception, all lived in Nashville, Tennessee. V lost 4 bases to trimming and J lost 4 bases, with 11 bases between them. Germline V gene sequence: CDR1 WSHSY, CDR2 SAAADI. The CDR3 spans 14 residues. This rearrangement joins TRBV10-2 to TRBJ2-1, with D uncertain. The source material was naive CD4+ T cells sorted from blood. Subset defined: CD45RA+ positively selected. The receptor's source is a young man in good health. The CDR3 nucleotides read TGCGCCAGCAGTGGTTCCTCCCGGTACAATGAGCAGTTCTTC. Translating it yields CASSGSSRYNEQFF.